Listed here are 21 T cell receptor beta chains from one sample, sequenced in a study of Ad26.COV2.S vaccination and SARS-CoV-2 variants. Assay used: immunoSEQ multiplex PCR; TCRdb lists only in-frame clones, some missing. The sample shows around 350,000 clones, roughly nine tenths of them seen only once. The input for sequencing was peripheral blood, taken after recovery from COVID-19. The source of these receptors is a human donor who had recovered from COVID-19.

The chain carries TRBV11-2 and TRBJ1-3; maybe TRBD1 (6 bases). The CDR3 totals 15 residues. Germline V gives CDR1 SGHAT, CDR2 FQNNGV. Trimming took off 3 bases at V and 4 bases at J, with 13 bases between the two ends. The CDR3 loop reads CASSFGGQAGNTIYF. CDR3 bases: TGTGCCAGCAGCTTCGGGGGCCAGGCCGGAAACACCATATATTTT.

This clone was counted a single time. The rearrangement uses TRBV7-8 and TRBJ2-7; weak D call: TRBD1 (6 bases). Germline CDR1 reads SGHVS; CDR2 reads FQNEAQ. The V and J ends lost 0 bases and 5 bases respectively, with 17 bases between them. The CDR3 consists of 16 residues. This CDR3 is CASSLALSSGEDEQYF. As DNA, the CDR3 is TGTGCCAGCAGCTTAGCGTTAAGCTCAGGGGAAGACGAGCAGTACTTC.

The chain recombines TRBV18 with TRBJ2-5; the D gene is possibly TRBD1 (6 bases). Trimming shortened V by 2 bases and J by 5 bases, and 15 bases separated the two germline ends. This CDR3 region has 15 residues. Germline V gene data show CDR1 as KGHSH and CDR2 as LQKENI. CDR3 DNA: TGTGCCAGCTCACCATCCCGCAGCCAGGGGGAGACCCAGTACTTC. Protein: CASSPSRSQGETQYF.

The gene calls are TRBV27 and TRBJ1-2; D not certain. Germline V gene lookup returns CDR1 MNHEY and CDR2 SMNVEV (reference sequence). The CDR3 is 13 residues long. The germline V and J ends were trimmed by 2 bases and 0 bases, with 4 bases remaining between them. The DNA of the CDR3 is TGTGCCAGCAGTTTAGGAGCTAACTATGGCTACACCTTC. Its protein is CASSLGANYGYTF.

The V call is TRBV5-4, the J call TRBJ1-2; no firm D call. Germline V CDR1 and CDR2: SGHNT, YYREEE (reference sequence). V was trimmed by 7 bases and J by 8 bases, leaving 3 bases between them. CDR3 length: 8 amino acids. The DNA for the CDR3 is TGTGCCAGCGGCGGCTACACCTTC. Its protein is CASGGYTF.

The CDR3, as DNA: TGCGCCAGCAGCCCGCTCGGGGATGAAAAACTGTTTTTT. It specifies CASSPLGDEKLFF. The rearrangement joins TRBV5-1 to TRBJ1-4; D is ambiguous. The CDR3 covers 13 residues. Trimming took off 4 bases at V and 6 bases at J, with 10 bases between the two ends. From germline, CDR1 is SGHRS and CDR2 YFSETQ. The whole variable domain, filled in from reference TRBV5-1 and TRBJ1-4, reads KAGVTQTPRYLIKTRGQQVTLSCSPISGHRSVSWYQQTPGQGLQFLFEYFSETQRNKGNFPGRFSGRQFSNSRSEMNVSTLELGDSALYLCASSPLGDEKLFFGSGTQLSVL.

The chain has TRBV19 and TRBJ1-2; the D gene is possibly TRBD1 (6 bases). The V and J ends lost 5 bases and 4 bases respectively, with 14 bases between them. The CDR3 is 14 residues long. CDR1 and CDR2 (germline): LNHDA, SQIVND (reference sequence). The CDR3 bases are TGTGCCAGTAGTCCGCGGACAGCAACCTATGGCTACACCTTC. This encodes CASSPRTATYGYTF.

This chain links TRBV24-1 with TRBJ2-3; 12 nucleotides line up with TRBD2. V shed 4 bases and J 9 bases; nucleotides not matched to a gene: 7. Germline-derived CDR1 and CDR2 are KGHDR and SFDVKD. The CDR3 extends over 15 amino acids. The CDR3 reads CATSEQLAGGWTQYF. The CDR3 DNA sequence: TGTGCCACCAGTGAGCAACTAGCGGGGGGTTGGACGCAGTATTTT.

The chain recombines TRBV4-3 with TRBJ2-3; no clear D gene. Germline loops: CDR1 LGHNA, CDR2 YSLEER. V was pared by 0 bases and J by 2 bases, with 9 bases between. This CDR3 is 15 amino acids long. CDR3 amino acids: CASSQENFYTDTQYF. CDR3 bases: TGCGCCAGCAGCCAAGAGAACTTCTACACAGATACGCAGTATTTT.

This clone was found once. The V and J genes are TRBV7-2 and TRBJ2-7; the D is unclear. The germline V and J ends were trimmed by 5 bases and 2 bases, with 28 bases remaining between them. This CDR3 has 19 amino acids. From germline, CDR1 is SGHTA and CDR2 FQGNSA. The CDR3 DNA is TGTGCCAGCAGCAGACCGCTCCGACGCCGAGGAATACGGACCTACGAGCAGTACTTC. Amino acids: CASSRPLRRRGIRTYEQYF.

This sequence joins TRBV10-3 and TRBJ1-1; D perhaps matches TRBD1 (6 bases). The CDR3 extends over 14 amino acids. V gave up 6 bases and J gave up 1 base, with 12 bases separating them. Germline lookup yields CDR1 ENHRY and CDR2 SYGVKD. The DNA of the CDR3 is TGTGCCATCAGGCCGGGACAACAGAACACTGAAGCTTTCTTT. Translating it yields CAIRPGQQNTEAFF.

J is TRBJ2-5 and V is TRBV11-2, with TRBD2 matching 10 bases. The CDR3 has 16 residues. Trimming removed 6 bases from V and 0 bases from J; junction bases left unmatched: 7. Germline V lookup: CDR1 SGHAT, CDR2 FQNNGV. CDR3 loop: CASRALTSGYQETQYF. As DNA, the CDR3 is TGTGCCAGCAGGGCGTTGACTAGCGGGTACCAAGAGACCCAGTACTTC.

The gene calls are TRBV7-8 and TRBJ1-1, with TRBD1 matching 8 bases. This CDR3 spans 15 amino acids. V lost 5 bases and J lost 3; bases outside the gene matches: 8. Germline CDR1 is SGHVS and CDR2 is FQNEAQ. The CDR3 nucleotides read TGTGCCAGCAGCCCTAGGACAGGGATGGACACTGAAGCTTTCTTT. Translated, it gives CASSPRTGMDTEAFF. Full variable domain (outside the CDR3, taken from reference TRBV7-8 and TRBJ1-1): GAGVSQSPRYKVAKRGQDVALRCDPISGHVSLFWYQQALGQGPEFLTYFQNEAQLDKSGLPSDRFFAERPEGSVSTLKIQRTQQEDSAVYLCASSPRTGMDTEAFFGQGTRLTVV.

The chain combines TRBV11-2 with TRBJ1-6; D remains ambiguous. CDR3 length: 13 amino acids. V lost 4 bases, J lost 7 bases, and 8 bases lay in between. Germline CDR1 reads SGHAT; CDR2 reads FQNNGV. DNA of the CDR3: TGTGCCAGCAGCTCCCAAGGGAATTCACCCCTCCACTTT. Protein product: CASSSQGNSPLHF.

This rearrangement joins TRBV5-1 to TRBJ1-1, with no clear D. The CDR3 is 15 residues long. Trimming took off 1 base at V and 3 bases at J, with 13 bases between the two ends. Germline V gene data show CDR1 as SGHRS and CDR2 as YFSETQ. The CDR3 DNA follows: TGCGCCAGCAGCTTGACGGGCAGGCTAGACACTGAAGCTTTCTTT. Protein sequence: CASSLTGRLDTEAFF. The full variable domain, rest sourced from reference TRBV5-1 and TRBJ1-1, is KAGVTQTPRYLIKTRGQQVTLSCSPISGHRSVSWYQQTPGQGLQFLFEYFSETQRNKGNFPGRFSGRQFSNSRSEMNVSTLELGDSALYLCASSLTGRLDTEAFFGQGTRLTVV.

The chain employs TRBV6-1 and TRBJ1-2; TRBD1 aligns across 10 bases. V shed 0 bases and J 5 bases; nucleotides not matched to a gene: 0. This CDR3 has 14 amino acids. Germline values: CDR1 MNHNS, CDR2 SASEGT. CDR3 sequence: CASSEAGQGYGYTF. CDR3 coding DNA: TGTGCCAGCAGTGAAGCGGGACAGGGGTATGGCTACACCTTC.

This clone showed up just a few times. This chain links TRBV15 with TRBJ1-1; D remains ambiguous. Trimming took 1 base from V and 6 from J, leaving 9 bases between them. The CDR3 runs to 13 residues. The V gene's germline CDR1 is LNHNV and CDR2 YYDKDF (reference sequence). Written as DNA, the CDR3 is TGTGCCACCAGCAGAGCCCCTCGTCCTGAAGCTTTCTTT. It codes for CATSRAPRPEAFF.

The chain carries TRBV11-2 and TRBJ2-1, with D possibly being TRBD1 (6 bases). V gave up 3 bases and J gave up 2 bases, with 11 bases separating them. Germline assignment: CDR1 SGHAT and CDR2 FQNNGV. CDR3 length equals 15 residues. CDR3 sequence reads: CASSLGWGPYNEQFF. The CDR3 nucleotides read TGTGCCAGCAGCTTGGGGTGGGGGCCCTACAATGAGCAGTTCTTC.

The rearrangement links TRBV11-2 to TRBJ2-2; a weak D match, TRBD1 (6 bases). The germline gives CDR1 SGHAT, CDR2 FQNNGV. This CDR3 comprises 14 residues. Trimming left V 3 bases short and J 7 bases short, with 12 bases between. The CDR3 region is CASSLRGGSGELFF. CDR3 nucleotides: TGTGCCAGCAGCTTGCGAGGGGGAAGCGGGGAGCTGTTTTTT.

The chain employs TRBV29-1 and TRBJ1-2; 9 positions match TRBD1. The CDR3 is made up of 16 amino acids. V shed 6 bases and J 4 bases; nucleotides not matched to a gene: 15. Germline lookup yields CDR1 SQVTM and CDR2 ANQGSEA. The DNA for the CDR3 is TGCAGCGTCAACAGGGGGCTAGGCCGGGTAACCTATGGCTACACCTTC. Its translation: CSVNRGLGRVTYGYTF. The full variable domain, in which reference TRBV29-1 and TRBJ1-2 provide the parts outside the CDR3, is SAVISQKPSRDICQRGTSLTIQCQVDSQVTMMFWYRQQPGQSLTLIATANQGSEATYESGFVIDKFPISRPNLTFSTLTVSNMSPEDSSIYLCSVNRGLGRVTYGYTFGSGTRLTVV.

This sequence joins TRBV18 and TRBJ1-4; a possible D gene is TRBD1 (6 bases). Germline V gene lookup returns CDR1 KGHSH and CDR2 LQKENI. The CDR3 is 13 residues long. Trimming pared 7 bases from V and 7 bases from J, leaving 13 bases between. The DNA of the CDR3 is TGTGCCAGCTGCCCGGGACACCTTGAAAAACTGTTTTTT. Protein product: CASCPGHLEKLFF. Full variable domain (remainder filled in from reference TRBV18 and TRBJ1-4): NAGVMQNPRHLVRRRGQEARLRCSPMKGHSHVYWYRQLPEEGLKFMVYLQKENIIDESGMPKERFSAEFPKEGPSILRIQQVVRGDSAAYFCASCPGHLEKLFFGSGTQLSVL.